The 18 T cell receptor beta chains presented below share a single source sample, sequenced in a study of breast tumors, draining lymph nodes, adjacent tissues. MiXCR was run by TCRdb on the multiplex PCR reads, yielding one entry per CDR3 protein. There are some 170,000 distinct CDR3 sequences in the sample; around a third occur only once, and 3.8% lies in the top ten. Axillary draining lymph nodes of breast cancer patients supplied the node samples. Source material: axillary lymph node tissue. The source is a female donor with breast cancer. Some clones in this sample may be carry-over from other donors' samples.

This clonotype was detected ten times or more. The J gene is TRBJ1-2, the V gene TRBV13, with 7 bases matching TRBD1. This CDR3 contains 14 residues. Germline V gives CDR1 PRHDT, CDR2 FYEKMQ (reference sequence). V lost 4 bases and J lost 7; bases outside the gene matches: 9. In nucleotides, the CDR3 is TGTGCCAGCAGCTCAGGGGGAACCGGGATTGGCTACACCTTC. It is translated as CASSSGGTGIGYTF. The full variable domain, in which reference TRBV13 and TRBJ1-2 provide the parts outside the CDR3, is AAGVIQSPRHLIKEKRETATLKCYPIPRHDTVYWYQQGPGQDPQFLISFYEKMQSDKGSIPDRFSAQQFSDYHSELNMSSLELGDSALYFCASSSGGTGIGYTFGSGTRLTVV.

This clonotype was detected a few times. A much more abundant neighbour one base away suggests this may be a read error. V and J are TRBV6-2 or TRBV6-3 and TRBJ1-5, with D possibly matching TRBD1 (6 bases). V was shortened by 5 bases and J by 7 bases, with 15 bases between the two germline ends. Germline CDR1 reads MNHEY; CDR2 reads SVGEGT. This CDR3 has 14 amino acids. This CDR3 reads CASSHIGGRQPQHF. CDR3 coding DNA: TGTGCCAGCAGTCACATAGGGGGTAGGCAGCCCCAGCATTTT.

The chain recombines TRBV27 with TRBJ2-5; TRBD1 aligns across 7 bases. J lost 4 bases, V lost 6 bases, and 14 bases had no gene match. Per the germline V gene, CDR1 is MNHEY and CDR2 is SMNVEV (reference sequence). The CDR3 is 16 residues long. The CDR3 protein is CASRRSRGILRETQYF. The CDR3 DNA sequence: TGTGCCAGCAGACGGTCCAGGGGGATATTAAGAGAGACCCAGTACTTC.

About this clonotype: A read error may explain this, as a much larger clone is one base away. The V gene is TRBV18, the J gene TRBJ2-7; 11 bases fit TRBD1. The germline V gene encodes CDR1 KGHSH and CDR2 LQKENI. V trimming: 5 bases; J trimming: 7 bases; junction bases outside the gene matches: 4. The CDR3 has 13 amino acids. The CDR3 protein is CASSAGQGGEQYF. The DNA of the CDR3 is TGTGCCAGCTCAGCGGGACAGGGGGGAGAGCAGTACTTC.

The chain couples TRBV4-3 to TRBJ2-3, with no clear D. Trimming took off 3 bases at V and 2 bases at J, with 12 bases between the two ends. Germline V gene sequence: CDR1 LGHNA, CDR2 YSLEER. The CDR3 extends over 15 amino acids. This CDR3 reads CASSQEGRITDTQYF. In DNA form, the CDR3 reads TGCGCCAGCAGCCAGGAAGGTAGAATCACAGATACGCAGTATTTT.

This clonotype was seen repeatedly, ten times or more. This rearrangement joins TRBV7-2 to TRBJ2-1; unclear D gene. Germline CDR1 SGHTA, CDR2 FQGNSA. CDR3 length equals 11 residues. Trimming removed 3 bases at V and 4 bases at J, with 1 base between. DNA of the CDR3: TGTGCCAGCAGCTTTTACAATGAGCAGTTCTTC. This sequence encodes CASSFYNEQFF.

Worth noting for this clonotype: The junction shows a germline mismatch at one end, possibly a read error. The chain links TRBV13 to TRBJ2-7; possibly TRBD1 or TRBD2 for D (5 bases each). The germline gives CDR1 PRHDT, CDR2 FYEKMQ (reference sequence). CDR3 length equals 16 residues. CDR3 bases: TGCGCCAGCAGCTCCCGGGGCAGCATTACCTCCTACGAGCAGTACTTC. It codes for CASSSRGSITSYEQYF.

This chain connects TRBV20-1 to TRBJ1-6, with 7 bases identical to TRBD1. The CDR3 runs 13 residues. The junction had 9 bases not matched to a gene; V was cut back by 6 bases and J by 10 bases. From germline, CDR1 is DFQATT and CDR2 SNEGSKA (reference sequence). The CDR3 region is CSASRRDRSPLHF. In DNA form, the CDR3 reads TGCAGTGCCAGCAGGAGGGACAGATCACCCCTCCACTTT.

This clonotype was seen at least ten times. The CDR3 nucleotides are TGTGCCAGCAGTTACTCGGACGAGCAGTACTTC. Translation gives CASSYSDEQYF. The gene calls are TRBV6-2 or TRBV6-3 and TRBJ2-7; D gene uncertain. Germline assignment: CDR1 MNHEY and CDR2 SVGEGT. The V gene lost 0 bases and the J gene lost 5 bases, with 2 bases spanning the gap. The CDR3 consists of 11 residues.

The V and J genes are TRBV6-5 and TRBJ2-1; 8 bases line up with TRBD2. V shed 6 bases and J 12 bases; nucleotides not matched to a gene: 16. Germline V lookup: CDR1 MNHEY, CDR2 SVGAGI. This CDR3 comprises 15 residues. The CDR3 DNA is TGTGCCAGCAGGTTCCAGGCGGGGGGCACAGATACGCAGTTCTTC. The encoded protein is CASRFQAGGTDTQFF.

CDR3 sequence (DNA): TGTGCCAGCAGCCATCCCACCCGGGGGAGCACAGATACGCAGTATTTT. Translating it yields CASSHPTRGSTDTQYF. V is TRBV14 and J is TRBJ2-3, with D possibly matching TRBD2 (6 bases). The V gene lost 3 bases and the J gene lost 0 bases, with 13 bases spanning the gap. Looked up from germline, CDR1 is SGHDN and CDR2 is FVKESK. The CDR3 is made up of 16 amino acids.

This clonotype was picked up many times. The rearrangement links TRBV6-2 or TRBV6-3 to TRBJ2-1, with 9 bases that match TRBD2. J was trimmed by 6 bases and V by 4 bases; bases with no gene match: 10. The CDR3 totals 16 residues. Germline V gene sequence: CDR1 MNHEY, CDR2 SVGEGT. The CDR3 bases are TGTGCCAGCAGTTCCCATAGCGGGAGAGGTGGCAATGAGCAGTTCTTC. Translation: CASSSHSGRGGNEQFF.

This clonotype was recorded at least ten times. This chain uses TRBV7-8 with TRBJ1-6; no reliable D call. V lost 5 bases and J 6 bases, leaving 8 bases between the germline ends. The CDR3 length is 13 residues. CDR1 and CDR2 from the germline V gene are SGHVS and FQNEAQ. CDR3 region: CASSLVGNSPLHF. The CDR3 region has the DNA TGTGCCAGCAGCCTGGTGGGTAATTCACCCCTCCACTTT.

On this clonotype itself: Germline is not matched at one junction end, which may reflect a read error. The rearrangement joins TRBV5-5 to TRBJ2-6; D call uncertain. This CDR3 spans 12 amino acids. Germline CDR1 SGHKS, CDR2 YYEKEE (reference sequence). CDR3 nucleotides: TGCGCCAGCAGCTTGGTACGCGGTACTGAAGCTTTC. Its translation: CASSLVRGTEAF.

The V gene is TRBV12-3 or TRBV12-4, the J gene TRBJ2-7; 8 bases are a match to TRBD1. The CDR3 extends over 14 amino acids. J lost 2 bases, V lost 3 bases, and 3 bases had no gene match. Here the CDR3 DNA reads TGTGCCAGCAGTTTCTCAGGGGGCCCCTACGAGCAGTACTTC. Protein: CASSFSGGPYEQYF.

This clonotype has at least ten counts. The rearrangement links TRBV6-1 to TRBJ2-5; 10 nucleotides agree with TRBD1. Germline-derived CDR1 and CDR2 are MNHNS and SASEGT. This CDR3 contains 16 residues. After removal of 4 bases from V and 5 bases from J, the junction contained 10 bases not matched to a gene. The DNA of the CDR3 is TGTGCCAGCAGTGGGAGAATGGGACAGGGGTTGGAGACCCAGTACTTC. Protein sequence: CASSGRMGQGLETQYF.

Of note for this clonotype: Mismatch with germline at one junction end may stem from a read error. V gene TRBV5-6 combines with J gene TRBJ2-1; D call uncertain. The CDR3 contains 17 residues. Germline-derived CDR1 and CDR2 are SGHDT and YYEEEE. This CDR3 is CANSRGYAYPNYNEQFF. DNA of the CDR3: TGTGCCAACAGCCGCGGATACGCCTACCCTAACTACAATGAGCAGTTCTTC.

This clonotype was seen at least ten times. The chain recombines TRBV12-3 or TRBV12-4 with TRBJ2-1; weak D call: TRBD2 (6 bases). V lost 1 base and J 5 bases, leaving 15 bases between the germline ends. The CDR3 runs 16 residues. The CDR3 sequence is CASSLEAGYRHNEQFF. The CDR3 DNA follows: TGTGCCAGCAGTTTAGAGGCGGGATACCGTCACAATGAGCAGTTCTTC.